One sample yielded the 19 T cell receptor beta chains listed below, sequenced in a study of blood T cell repertoires in COVID-19. Clones were read by immunoSEQ multiplex PCR, and TCRdb kept only the in-frame ones, dropping some. The table records over 300,000 clones, about 82% of them present only once. Material: peripheral blood. Source of these receptors: a human donor in a cohort sampled during active COVID-19.

The CDR3 is CASSYSTPTTRTQYF. For the CDR3, the DNA is TGTGCCAGCAGTTACTCTACCCCCACCACTCGTACGCAGTATTTT. V usage is TRBV6-5 and J usage is TRBJ2-3, with no clear D. Per the germline V gene, CDR1 is MNHEY and CDR2 is SVGAGI. The CDR3 runs 15 residues. Trimming removed 0 bases at V and 8 bases at J, with 15 bases between.

CDR3 DNA sequence: TGTGCCTGGACCCGGGACAGAGGAAATTCACCCCTCCACTTT. Residues: CAWTRDRGNSPLHF. This sequence joins TRBV30 and TRBJ1-6, with TRBD1 matching over 7 bases. V was clipped by 4 bases and J by 7 bases; unmatched bases: 7. The length of the CDR3 is 14 residues. From germline, CDR1 is GTSNPN and CDR2 SVGIG (reference sequence). Using reference TRBV30 and TRBJ1-6 for the parts outside the CDR3, the full variable domain is SQTIHQWPATLVQPVGSPLSLECTVEGTSNPNLYWYRQAAGRGLQLLFYSVGIGQISSEVPQNLSASRPQDRQFILSSKKLLLSDSGFYLCAWTRDRGNSPLHFGNGTRLTVT.

The chain is built from TRBV19 and TRBJ1-1; a weak D match, TRBD1 (5 bases). Germline V lookup: CDR1 LNHDA, CDR2 SQIVND (reference sequence). This CDR3 region has 16 residues. Trimming left V 1 base short and J 4 bases short, with 16 bases between. The CDR3 loop reads CASSIGRWGARTEAFF. CDR3 DNA sequence: TGTGCCAGTAGTATAGGAAGGTGGGGCGCGCGCACTGAAGCTTTCTTT.

V is TRBV27 and J is TRBJ1-2; a possible D gene is TRBD1 (5 bases). From germline, CDR1 is MNHEY and CDR2 SMNVEV (reference sequence). V shed 8 bases and J shed 3 bases, with 16 bases lying between them. This CDR3 contains 14 residues. CDR3 amino acids: CASAKGIDYYGYTF. The CDR3 bases are TGTGCCAGCGCTAAGGGGATCGACTACTATGGCTACACCTTC.

CDR3 in amino acids: CASSRTPFNQPQHF. DNA for the CDR3: TGTGCCAGCAGTCGGACACCGTTTAATCAGCCCCAGCATTTT. This chain connects TRBV28 to TRBJ1-5, with D possibly being TRBD1 (5 bases). V was trimmed by 5 bases and J by 4 bases, leaving 12 bases between them. Germline V gene sequence: CDR1 MDHEN, CDR2 SYDVKM. CDR3 length: 14 amino acids.

This rearrangement joins TRBV19 to TRBJ2-4; weak D call: TRBD2 (6 bases). This CDR3 has 15 residues. Germline lookup yields CDR1 LNHDA and CDR2 SQIVND (reference sequence). V was cut by 11 bases and J by 0 bases, with 17 bases left in between. CDR3 in amino acids: CASQPGSQAKNIQYF. The CDR3 coding sequence is TGTGCCTCCCAACCCGGGAGTCAAGCCAAAAACATTCAGTACTTC.

The chain recombines TRBV11-2 with TRBJ2-7; the D gene is possibly TRBD1 (6 bases). Germline lookup yields CDR1 SGHAT and CDR2 FQNNGV. The germline V and J ends were trimmed by 4 bases and 5 bases, with 15 bases remaining between them. The CDR3 is 14 amino acids. The CDR3 DNA is TGTGCCAGCAGCTGGGACACAACAGCGAACGAGCAGTACTTC. As protein: CASSWDTTANEQYF.

V usage is TRBV4-1 and J usage is TRBJ1-1; possible D gene TRBD1, 5 bases. The CDR3 runs to 15 residues. Germline V gene lookup returns CDR1 MGHRA and CDR2 YSYEKL. V shed 4 bases and J shed 1 base, with 13 bases lying between them. The CDR3 region has the DNA TGCGCCAGCAGCCCGACGGGACTTTCGAACACTGAAGCTTTCTTT. Amino acids: CASSPTGLSNTEAFF.

The chain is built from TRBV19 and TRBJ1-6; D is uncertain. The V end lost 7 bases, the J end lost 0 bases, and 10 bases lay between the germline ends. CDR3 length: 15 amino acids. Germline V gene sequence: CDR1 LNHDA, CDR2 SQIVND (reference sequence). CDR3 DNA: TGTGCCAGTAAGCGAGGGAGCTCCTATAATTCACCCCTCCACTTT. Protein sequence: CASKRGSSYNSPLHF.

V is TRBV10-1 and J is TRBJ1-1; tentatively, D is TRBD1 (6 bases). With 2 bases removed from V and 0 bases from J, the gap between germline ends came to 7 bases. The CDR3 has 14 amino acids. Germline assignment: CDR1 WNHNN and CDR2 SYGVQD (reference sequence). The CDR3 bases are TGCGCCAGCAGTGAGACAGGGATGAACACTGAAGCTTTCTTT. It encodes CASSETGMNTEAFF.

J is TRBJ2-2 and V is TRBV11-3; D is perhaps TRBD2 (5 bases). This CDR3 is 16 amino acids long. V lost 1 base and J 7 bases, leaving 16 bases between the germline ends. CDR1 and CDR2 (germline): SGHNT, YENEEA. CDR3: CASSLVTSGKHGELFF. In nucleotides, the CDR3 is TGTGCCAGCAGCTTAGTAACGTCGGGGAAGCACGGGGAGCTGTTTTTT. The full variable domain, completed using reference TRBV11-3 and TRBJ2-2, is EAGVVQSPRYKIIEKKQPVAFWCNPISGHNTLYWYLQNLGQGPELLIRYENEEAVDDSQLPKDRFSAERLKGVDSTLKIQPAELGDSAVYLCASSLVTSGKHGELFFGEGSRLTVL.

The CDR3: CASSSTPLAYNEQFF. DNA of the CDR3: TGTGCCAGCAGCTCAACGCCCCTAGCCTACAATGAGCAGTTCTTC. The chain uses TRBV9 and TRBJ2-1; D call uncertain. Trimming removed 4 bases at V and 2 bases at J, with 13 bases between. The V gene's germline CDR1 is SGDLS and CDR2 YYNGEE. The CDR3 runs 15 residues.

As regards this clone: Distinct nucleotide sequences in the sample also encode this CDR3. The CDR3 loop reads CASSLGGRNTEAFF. The CDR3 DNA is TGTGCCAGCAGCTTGGGGGGGCGGAACACTGAAGCTTTCTTT. The chain couples TRBV7-3 to TRBJ1-1; TRBD1 might be the D (6 bases). V was clipped by 3 bases and J by 1 base, with 9 bases between them. Germline loops: CDR1 SGHTA, CDR2 FQGTGA. The CDR3 extends over 14 amino acids.

The V call is TRBV9, the J call TRBJ1-5; D might be TRBD1 (5 bases). The CDR3 covers 15 residues. Trimming took off 4 bases at V and 6 bases at J, with 17 bases between the two ends. Germline assignment: CDR1 SGDLS and CDR2 YYNGEE. The CDR3 sequence: CASSPQPTGGQPQHF. The DNA for the CDR3 is TGTGCCAGCAGCCCACAGCCGACGGGGGGTCAGCCCCAGCATTTT.

The gene calls are TRBV6-5 and TRBJ1-5, with D unclear. V lost 5 bases and J lost 6, with 14 bases in between. The CDR3 length is 14 residues. Per the germline V gene, CDR1 is MNHEY and CDR2 is SVGAGI. CDR3 sequence reads: CASSPRGVGQPQHF. In nucleotides, the CDR3 is TGTGCCAGCAGTCCCCGCGGGGTCGGTCAGCCCCAGCATTTT.

J is TRBJ1-6 and V is TRBV27, with D perhaps matching TRBD1 (5 bases). The CDR3 has 18 residues. Germline V CDR1 and CDR2: MNHEY, SMNVEV (reference sequence). V gave up 5 bases and J gave up 0 bases, with 17 bases separating them. The CDR3 spells CASSVIGQGSSYNSPLHF. The CDR3 nucleotides are TGTGCCAGCAGTGTTATTGGGCAGGGCAGCTCCTATAATTCACCCCTCCACTTT.

The CDR3 bases are TGCGCCAGCAGGGGGGGGGACAGGCTCCATGGCGCTTTCTTT. Encoded protein: CASRGGDRLHGAFF. The V and J genes are TRBV4-1 and TRBJ1-1, with 8 bases identical to TRBD1. This CDR3 comprises 14 residues. Germline loops: CDR1 MGHRA, CDR2 YSYEKL. The V gene end was trimmed by 6 bases and the J gene end by 11 bases; junction bases not matched to a gene: 14.

The chain has TRBV30 and TRBJ2-5; the D is unclear. The V gene lost 4 bases and the J gene lost 0 bases, with 9 bases spanning the gap. CDR1 is GTSNPN, CDR2 SVGIG, per germline (reference sequence). The CDR3 extends over 13 amino acids. The DNA of the CDR3 is TGTGCCTGGATTCCGCCAGACCAAGAGACCCAGTACTTC. This sequence encodes CAWIPPDQETQYF.

The V and J genes are TRBV19 and TRBJ1-1; D is uncertain. The V gene lost 3 bases and the J gene lost 4 bases, with 15 bases spanning the gap. From germline, CDR1 is LNHDA and CDR2 SQIVND (reference sequence). The CDR3 spans 15 residues. The CDR3 protein is CASSIRGYGLTEAFF. The CDR3 DNA follows: TGTGCCAGTAGTATCCGGGGTTACGGACTCACTGAAGCTTTCTTT.